A single sample is the source of the 20 T cell receptor beta chains below, sequenced in a study of tumor-infiltrating lymphocytes in primary liver carcinoma. A primer matching the constant region was used to make TCR beta cDNA from approximately 520 ng of total RNA. Three nested multiplex PCR rounds, a slightly modified ARM-PCR, produced the libraries for TCR beta. The study ran its first two PCR rounds for nine to ten cycles each, using TRBV1-TRBV30 forward primers and a C-beta reverse primer. Each CDR3 protein is one row after TCRdb ran MiXCR on the multiplex PCR reads. The sample lists 180,000 or so distinct CDR3 sequences, around 60% occurring once. Alongside blood RNA obtained from unsorted whole blood, germline DNA was also extracted. Sequences were obtained from peripheral blood. The receptors were sampled from a man aged 40-55 years with primary liver carcinoma and hepatitis B virus infection.

Comment on this clonotype: Germline and junction disagree at one end, which may indicate a read error. The genes are TRBV24-1 and TRBJ2-1; D call uncertain. The CDR3 spans 15 residues. The V gene's germline CDR1 is KGHDR and CDR2 SFDVKD. In DNA form, the CDR3 reads TGTGCCACCAATGATTCCCTCTTTGGGAACAATGAGCAGTTCTTC. Amino acid sequence: CATNDSLFGNNEQFF.

The gene calls are TRBV11-2 and TRBJ2-5, with a tentative D call TRBD2 (5 bases). This CDR3 comprises 15 residues. The V gene lost 3 bases and the J gene lost 8 bases, with 19 bases spanning the gap. Germline V gives CDR1 SGHAT, CDR2 FQNNGV. Here the CDR3 DNA reads TGTGCCAGCAGCTTGGGAGCACTCAATCCCAATACCCAGTACTTC. As protein: CASSLGALNPNTQYF.

This sequence joins TRBV6-5 and TRBJ1-5; 10 bases map to TRBD1. This CDR3 contains 14 residues. Germline CDR1 and CDR2: MNHEY and SVGAGI. With 6 bases clipped from V and 4 bases from J, the junction kept 3 bases outside the gene matches. This chain's CDR3 is CASRTGGFNQPQHF. The DNA of the CDR3 is TGTGCCAGCAGGACAGGGGGCTTTAATCAGCCCCAGCATTTT.

The chain links TRBV6-2 or TRBV6-3 to TRBJ2-7; 7 bases agree with TRBD1. Germline V gene sequence: CDR1 MNHEY, CDR2 SVGEGT. V lost 7 bases to trimming and J lost 1 base; unmatched junction nucleotides: 7. There are 14 residues in the CDR3. The CDR3 loop is CASTRTGLSYEQYF. CDR3 DNA sequence: TGTGCCAGCACCCGGACAGGATTGTCCTACGAGCAGTACTTC.

This clonotype was seen more than once but under ten times. A much larger clone lies a single base off, so this may be a read error. The rearrangement links TRBV11-2 to TRBJ1-5; D remains ambiguous. The CDR3 is made up of 14 amino acids. Germline V gene sequence: CDR1 SGHAT, CDR2 FQNNGV. Here the CDR3 reads CAISLNGFNQPQHF. CDR3 bases: TGTGCCATCAGCTTAAATGGGTTCAATCAGCCCCAGCATTTT.

The chain links TRBV28 to TRBJ2-3, with TRBD2 identical over 12 bases. The CDR3 consists of 16 residues. CDR1 is MDHEN, CDR2 SYDVKM, per germline. With 7 bases clipped from V and 8 bases from J, the junction kept 13 bases outside the gene matches. The CDR3 loop reads CASTTRASGRAGTQYF. The CDR3 DNA follows: TGTGCCAGCACCACTCGGGCTAGCGGGAGGGCCGGTACGCAGTATTTT.

Details on this clonotype: One base away lies a much larger clone, so this may be a sequencing read error. The V call is TRBV6-1, the J call TRBJ2-7; no reliable D call. Germline-derived CDR1 and CDR2 are MNHNS and SASEGT. CDR3 length: 15 amino acids. The CDR3 DNA sequence: TGTGCCAGCAGTGAAGCGGCCCAAGTCTCCCACGAGCAGTACTTC. Its protein product is CASSEAAQVSHEQYF.

This clonotype has a count of ten or more. The gene calls are TRBV11-2 and TRBJ2-2; D call uncertain. There are 16 residues in the CDR3. V dropped 0 bases and J dropped 0 bases, with 8 bases sitting between them. Germline CDR1 is SGHAT and CDR2 is FQNNGV. The CDR3 region has the DNA TGTGCCAGCAGCTTAGATTTGGGAACGAACACCGGGGAGCTGTTTTTT. Encoded protein: CASSLDLGTNTGELFF.

This chain connects TRBV20-1 to TRBJ2-6; possibly TRBD2 for D (5 bases). Germline loops: CDR1 DFQATT, CDR2 SNEGSKA (reference sequence). Trimming removed 3 bases at V and 2 bases at J, with 8 bases between. This CDR3 has 14 residues. For the CDR3, the DNA is TGCAGTGCTAGTCGGGGAACTGGGGCCAACGTCCTGACTTTC. Amino acids: CSASRGTGANVLTF.

As concerns this clonotype: A read error may explain this, as a much larger clone is one base away. This chain connects TRBV11-3 to TRBJ2-1; TRBD2 matches at 8 bases. The CDR3 runs to 12 residues. Germline trimming cut 1 base from V and 15 bases from J; bases unmatched to any gene: 5. Per germline, CDR1 SGHNT and CDR2 YENEEA. As DNA, the CDR3 is TGTGCCAGCAGCTTAGGTAGCGGGACTGCGTTCTTC. This codes for CASSLGSGTAFF.

The sample holds a few counts of this clonotype. The rearrangement links TRBV30 to TRBJ1-5; D not certain. Germline CDR1 reads GTSNPN; CDR2 reads SVGIG (reference sequence). This CDR3 contains 13 residues. The germline V and J ends were trimmed by 1 base and 1 base, with 5 bases remaining between them. The CDR3 nucleotides read TGTGCCTGGAGTGGCGGCAGCAATCAGCCCCAGCATTTT. Translating gives CAWSGGSNQPQHF.

The rearrangement joins TRBV7-9 to TRBJ2-2, with 8 bases aligning to TRBD1. This CDR3 has 13 residues. CDR1 and CDR2 (germline): SEHNR, FQNEAQ (reference sequence). V trimming: 4 bases; J trimming: 7 bases; junction bases outside the gene matches: 2. The CDR3 spells CASSSGQGGELFF. For the CDR3, the DNA is TGTGCCAGCAGCTCCGGACAGGGCGGGGAGCTGTTTTTT.

V and J are TRBV10-3 and TRBJ1-5, with D perhaps matching TRBD1 (6 bases). Germline lookup yields CDR1 ENHRY and CDR2 SYGVKD. The CDR3 consists of 14 residues. Trimming removed 4 bases from V and 5 bases from J, with 12 bases in between. CDR3 DNA: TGTGCCATCAGTGGGTCAGGGGAGCATCAGCCCCAGCATTTT. It yields the protein CAISGSGEHQPQHF.

In this sample, this clonotype turned up once. With a much larger clone just one base away, this may be a read error. V is TRBV11-2 and J is TRBJ2-1; no definite D call. CDR3 size: 13 residues. Germline V lookup: CDR1 SGHAT, CDR2 FQNNGV. V dropped 5 bases and J dropped 8 bases, with 13 bases sitting between them. This chain's CDR3 is CASSTSRIYEQFF. In DNA form, the CDR3 reads TGTGCCAGCAGCACGTCTAGGATCTATGAGCAGTTCTTC.

In regard to this clonotype: Germline is not matched at one junction end, which may reflect a read error. The chain links TRBV29-1 to TRBJ2-7; D gene unclear. The CDR3 covers 15 residues. Germline CDR1 reads SQVTM; CDR2 reads ANQGSEA. CDR3 residues: CSVEDGRSSSYVQYF. DNA for the CDR3: TGCAGCGTTGAAGATGGTCGGTCGAGCTCCTACGTGCAGTACTTC.

In its sample, this clonotype was seen a few times. A much larger clone sits a single nucleotide away, making a read error possible. This sequence joins TRBV11-2 and TRBJ2-5; D is uncertain. The CDR3 has 13 amino acids. From germline, CDR1 is SGHAT and CDR2 FQNNGV. The CDR3 nucleotides read TGTGCCTGCAGCTCACCAGGAGCGGAGACCCAGTACTTC. Residues: CACSSPGAETQYF. Filled out from reference TRBV11-2 and TRBJ2-5, the complete variable domain reads EAGVAQSPRYKIIEKRQSVAFWCNPISGHATLYWYQQILGQGPKLLIQFQNNGVVDDSQLPKDRFSAERLKGVDSTLKIQPAKLEDSAVYLCACSSPGAETQYFGPGTRLLVL.

V usage is TRBV29-1 and J usage is TRBJ2-2; perhaps TRBD1 as D (6 bases). The V gene's germline CDR1 is SQVTM and CDR2 ANQGSEA. The CDR3 has 14 amino acids. The V end lost 6 bases, the J end lost 0 bases, and 11 bases lay between the germline ends. The CDR3 here is CSVRTDTNTGELFF. DNA of the CDR3: TGCAGCGTGCGGACAGACACGAACACCGGGGAGCTGTTTTTT.

This clonotype was picked up a small number of times. The chain has TRBV6-5 and TRBJ1-1; a weak D match, TRBD1 (6 bases). With 0 bases removed from V and 2 bases from J, the gap between germline ends came to 10 bases. CDR3 length: 15 residues. CDR1 and CDR2 (germline): MNHEY, SVGAGI. This CDR3 is CASSYSGAFNTEAFF. DNA of the CDR3: TGTGCCAGCAGTTACTCGGGGGCGTTTAACACTGAAGCTTTCTTT.

The chain combines TRBV4-1 with TRBJ2-6; D is perhaps TRBD1 (6 bases). Germline assignment: CDR1 MGHRA and CDR2 YSYEKL. Trimming took off 10 bases at V and 5 bases at J, with 15 bases between the two ends. CDR3 length: 14 residues. The CDR3 spells CANSDRNRANVLTF. CDR3 DNA: TGCGCCAATTCCGACAGGAACCGGGCCAACGTCCTGACTTTC.

V and J are TRBV7-9 and TRBJ2-7; 11 bases align to TRBD1. The CDR3 consists of 17 residues. Germline V lookup: CDR1 SEHNR, CDR2 FQNEAQ (reference sequence). With 7 bases clipped from V and 1 base from J, the junction kept 12 bases outside the gene matches. The CDR3 sequence is CASNSTGGTGGSYEQYF. The CDR3 nucleotides read TGTGCCAGCAACTCAACGGGGGGGACAGGGGGTTCCTACGAGCAGTACTTC.